This T cell receptor (beta chain) was sequenced for a study of blood T cell repertoires in COVID-19. Study-level information: Acute and convalescent COVID-19 specimens originated in the United States, Italy and Spain.

V gave up 11 bases and J gave up 0 bases; unmatched junction bases: 19. Germline loops: CDR1 LNHDA, CDR2 SQIVND (reference sequence). The length of the CDR3 is 19 residues. During active infection, Seattle patients enrolled and were then monitored through disease. Clones were read by immunoSEQ multiplex PCR, and TCRdb kept only the in-frame ones, dropping some. The sample has 150,000 to 200,000 clones, 93% seen once. The sequence came from a woman aged 55-70 years with COVID-19, enrolled during active disease. The material sequenced was peripheral blood. V and J are TRBV19 and TRBJ1-5, with TRBD1 matching 10 bases. This chain's CDR3 is CAPGGTGVPLPYSNQPQHF. CDR3 nucleotides: TGTGCCCCAGGAGGGACAGGGGTCCCTCTTCCATATAGCAATCAGCCCCAGCATTTT.